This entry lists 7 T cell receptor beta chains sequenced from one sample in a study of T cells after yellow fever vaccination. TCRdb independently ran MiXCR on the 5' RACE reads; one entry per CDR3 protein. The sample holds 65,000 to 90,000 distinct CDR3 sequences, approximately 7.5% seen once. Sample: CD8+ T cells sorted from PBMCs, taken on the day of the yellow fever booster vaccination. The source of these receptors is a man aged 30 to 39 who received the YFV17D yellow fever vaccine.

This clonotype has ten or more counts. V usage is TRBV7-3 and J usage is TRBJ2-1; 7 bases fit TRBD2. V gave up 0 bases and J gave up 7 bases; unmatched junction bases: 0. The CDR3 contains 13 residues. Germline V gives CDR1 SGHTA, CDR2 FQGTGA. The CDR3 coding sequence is TGTGCCAGCAGCTTAACGGGGGGGAATGAGCAGTTCTTC. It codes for CASSLTGGNEQFF.

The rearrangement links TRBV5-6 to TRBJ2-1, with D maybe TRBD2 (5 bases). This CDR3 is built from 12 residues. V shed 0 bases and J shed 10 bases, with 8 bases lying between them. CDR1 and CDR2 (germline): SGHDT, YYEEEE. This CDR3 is CASSLAVAEQFF. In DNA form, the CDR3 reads TGTGCCAGCAGCTTGGCCGTAGCGGAGCAGTTCTTC.

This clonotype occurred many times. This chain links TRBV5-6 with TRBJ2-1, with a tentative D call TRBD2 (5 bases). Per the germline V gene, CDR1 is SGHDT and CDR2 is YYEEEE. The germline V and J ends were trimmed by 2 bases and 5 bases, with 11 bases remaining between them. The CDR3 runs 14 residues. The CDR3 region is CASSLGLANNEQFF. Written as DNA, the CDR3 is TGTGCCAGCAGCTTAGGGCTAGCCAACAATGAGCAGTTCTTC.

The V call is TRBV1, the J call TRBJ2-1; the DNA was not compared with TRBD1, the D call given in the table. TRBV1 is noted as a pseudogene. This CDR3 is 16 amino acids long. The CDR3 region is CTSSQDRAGTYNEQFF. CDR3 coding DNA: TGCACCAGCAGCCAAGATCGGGCAGGGACCTACAATGAGCAGTTCTTC.

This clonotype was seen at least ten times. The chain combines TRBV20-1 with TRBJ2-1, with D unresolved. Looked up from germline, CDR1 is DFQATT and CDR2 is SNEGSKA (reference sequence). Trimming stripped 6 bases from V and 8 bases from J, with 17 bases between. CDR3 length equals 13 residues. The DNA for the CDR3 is TGCAGTGCCACGCATCAAACTGAGTATGAGCAGTTCTTC. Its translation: CSATHQTEYEQFF.

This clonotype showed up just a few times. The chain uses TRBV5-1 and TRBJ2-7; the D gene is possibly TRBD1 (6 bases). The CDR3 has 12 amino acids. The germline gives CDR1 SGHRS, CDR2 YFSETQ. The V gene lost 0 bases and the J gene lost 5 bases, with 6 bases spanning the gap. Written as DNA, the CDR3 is TGCGCCAGCAGCTTGGCAGGGGACGAGCAGTACTTC. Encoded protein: CASSLAGDEQYF.

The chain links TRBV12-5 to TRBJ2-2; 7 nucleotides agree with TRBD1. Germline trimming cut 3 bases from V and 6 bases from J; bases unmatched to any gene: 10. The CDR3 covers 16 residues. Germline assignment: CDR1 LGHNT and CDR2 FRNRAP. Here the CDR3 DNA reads TGTGCTAGTGGTTTCCACACTGAGGGGGCATCCGGGGAGCTGTTTTTT. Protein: CASGFHTEGASGELFF.